These 4 T cell receptor beta chains were all obtained from the same sample, sequenced in a study of shared clonotypes between healthy human individuals. Assay used: immunoSEQ multiplex PCR; TCRdb lists only in-frame clones, some missing. The sample records about 680,000 clones, about 91% being singletons. Only CD45RO-negative cells positively selected for CCR7 counted as naive CD8 cells, so terminally differentiated effector memory CD45RA+ cells were excluded. The sample was naive CD8+ T cells sorted from blood. The receptors shown here come from a man aged 25 to 45 in good health.

J is TRBJ2-3 and V is TRBV27; 9 nucleotides line up with TRBD2. The CDR3 is 15 residues long. The junction had 4 bases not matched to a gene; V was cut back by 5 bases and J by 1 base. Germline lookup yields CDR1 MNHEY and CDR2 SMNVEV (reference sequence). In DNA, the CDR3 is TGTGCCAGCAGTCCAGCGGGAGGTGGCACAGATACGCAGTATTTT. This sequence encodes CASSPAGGGTDTQYF.

This clone was recorded a few times. This rearrangement joins TRBV11-2 to TRBJ1-2; TRBD1 is a possible D gene (6 bases). Trimming took 4 bases from V and 3 from J, leaving 9 bases between them. The CDR3 is 13 residues long. The V gene's germline CDR1 is SGHAT and CDR2 FQNNGV. The CDR3, as DNA: TGTGCCAGCAGCTCAACAGGGTACTATGGCTACACCTTC. This sequence encodes CASSSTGYYGYTF.

V is TRBV28 and J is TRBJ2-6; D uncertain. V was clipped by 3 bases and J by 0 bases, with 0 bases between them. The CDR3 runs 13 residues. Germline V gene data show CDR1 as MDHEN and CDR2 as SYDVKM. CDR3 amino acids: CASSFSGANVLTF. CDR3 nucleotide sequence: TGTGCCAGCAGTTTCTCTGGGGCCAACGTCCTGACTTTC.

The V and J genes are TRBV28 and TRBJ2-7, with 8 nucleotides matching TRBD2. The germline CDR1 and CDR2 sequences are MDHEN and SYDVKM. The CDR3 runs 13 residues. J was trimmed by 5 bases and V by 1 base; bases with no gene match: 1. The CDR3 region has the DNA TGTGCCAGCAGTTTATACGGGGGGGACGAGCAGTACTTC. Its translation is CASSLYGGDEQYF.